The clone carrying this T cell receptor (beta chain) appeared a single time. Authors' analysis steps: Amplification of reference gene primers provided the estimated nucleated cell counts. The data were produced by immunoSEQ multiplex PCR, yet TCRdb's version contains in-frame clones alone and is incomplete. Clonal size and the V and J genes are those of that table, whereas D and trimming came from the DNA. The sample consists of about 80,000 clones, 85% of them appearing once. This specimen comes from a study of blood T cell repertoires in COVID-19. The V and J ends lost 5 bases and 4 bases, in that order; junction bases with no gene match: 8. Germline CDR1 LNHDA, CDR2 SQIVND (reference sequence). The CDR3 runs 16 residues.

What was sequenced was peripheral blood. The TCR was taken from a man aged 45-60 years with COVID-19, enrolled during active disease. The gene calls are TRBV19 and TRBJ2-2; 9 positions match TRBD2. Here the CDR3 reads CASSSAREGPTGELFF. Here the CDR3 DNA reads TGTGCCAGTAGTTCGGCGCGGGAGGGCCCCACCGGGGAGCTGTTTTTT.